The clone carrying this T cell receptor (beta chain) appeared a few times. Every donor gave approximately 10 milliliters of peripheral blood. Alongside a J-beta primer mix, a sample-barcoded 5' primer served in a second PCR lasting roughly 6 to 11 cycles. From the 5' RACE reads, TCRdb called clonotypes with MiXCR, one entry per CDR3 protein. The data contain more than 650,000 distinct CDR3 sequences, around a fifth of them singletons. The data were obtained in a study of blood T cells in healthy people across ages. Material for sequencing was blood. This receptor was taken from a man between 65 and 85 years old in good health.

The CDR3 sequence is CASSPTGAQYF. In DNA form, the CDR3 reads TGTGCCAGCAGTCCCACGGGGGCCCAGTACTTC. The chain uses TRBV12-3 or TRBV12-4 and TRBJ2-5; D is perhaps TRBD2 (6 bases). This CDR3 contains 11 residues. V dropped 5 bases and J dropped 9 bases, with 10 bases sitting between them.